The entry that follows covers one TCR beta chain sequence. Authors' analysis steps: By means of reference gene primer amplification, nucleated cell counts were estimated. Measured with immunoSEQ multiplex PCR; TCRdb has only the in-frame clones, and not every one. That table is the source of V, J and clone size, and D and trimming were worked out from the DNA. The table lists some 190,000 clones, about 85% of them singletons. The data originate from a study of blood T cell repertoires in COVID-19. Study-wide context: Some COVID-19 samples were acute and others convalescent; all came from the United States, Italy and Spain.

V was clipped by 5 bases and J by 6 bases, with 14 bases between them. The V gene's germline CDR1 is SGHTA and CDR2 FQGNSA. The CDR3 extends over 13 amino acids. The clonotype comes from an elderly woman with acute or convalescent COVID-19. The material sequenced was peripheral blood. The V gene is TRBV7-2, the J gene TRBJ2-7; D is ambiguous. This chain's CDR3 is CASSLPLTGEQYF. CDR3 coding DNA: TGTGCCAGCAGCCTACCTTTGACGGGCGAGCAGTACTTC.